The present T cell receptor beta chain was sequenced within a study of T-cell memory formation after mild COVID-19. Turning to the study itself: Among the donors, TCR clusters were largely specific to each donor.

Study-level findings and limits: Most CD4+ clones that shrank were in CM and EM, while CD8+ ones turned up in EMRA. Memory cells collected pre-infection included some clones that later responded, suggesting cross-reactive memory joined. Day 15 to 85 contracting clones showed balanced CD4/CD8; day 15 to 37 expanders favored CD4+.

Germline-derived CDR1 and CDR2 are SGHTA and FQGNSA. V was pared by 1 base and J by 0 bases, with 11 bases between. The CDR3 sequence is 16 residues long. This clonotype has ten or more counts. As yet, its antigen is unknown. TCRdb re-analysed the 5' RACE reads in MiXCR, keeping a single row per CDR3 protein. The sample lists roughly 300,000 distinct CDR3 sequences; 8.2% were seen once. The sequenced sample was PBMCs or a T cell subset sorted from them (not recorded which). The clonotype originates from a man between 18 and 35 years old who had mild COVID-19 (a few samples of this study predate the infection). Cell type and time point are not known. The V gene is TRBV7-2, the J gene TRBJ2-3; D is possibly TRBD1 (6 bases). The CDR3 DNA follows: TGTGCCAGCAGCTTAGGAGACAGGCTTAGCACAGATACGCAGTATTTT. Translated, it gives CASSLGDRLSTDTQYF.